A selection of T cell receptor beta chains follows, all from one sample in a study of T cell responses to AZD1222 COVID-19 vaccine. TCRdb's copy holds only in-frame clones and misses some; the assay was immunoSEQ multiplex PCR. This sample has roughly 130,000 clones, with around 85% found just once. Source: peripheral blood, taken on day 0 of AZD1222 vaccination. All receptors come from an adult in good health. Each CDR3 is given with its conserved first and last residue. Fields, in order: D gene, clone size, J gene, V gene, CDR3 DNA, CDR3 protein. The D gene is left open where the match is weak. Clone size is shown for a subset of rows, as once, few, many or a class of expanded clone.

d_gene: -; abundance: -; j_gene: TRBJ1-1; v_gene: TRBV19; CDR3nt: TGTGCCAGTAGTATAGATTATGGGTTCCGCGAAGCTTTCTTT; CDR3aa: CASSIDYGFREAFF
d_gene: -; abundance: -; j_gene: TRBJ2-3; v_gene: TRBV29-1; CDR3nt: TGCAGCGCCACCGTTGGAGGACATAGCACAGATACGCAGTATTTT; CDR3aa: CSATVGGHSTDTQYF
d_gene: -; abundance: few; j_gene: TRBJ1-6; v_gene: TRBV5-4; CDR3nt: TGTGCCAGCAGCTTGCAGGGTAATTCACCCCTCCACTTT; CDR3aa: CASSLQGNSPLHF
d_gene: -; abundance: -; j_gene: TRBJ1-1; v_gene: TRBV5-1; CDR3nt: TGCGCCAGCAGCTTGGGGACACTTAACACTGAAGCTTTCTTT; CDR3aa: CASSLGTLNTEAFF
d_gene: -; abundance: -; j_gene: TRBJ1-1; v_gene: TRBV7-8; CDR3nt: TGTGCCAGCAGCCCGGCAGGCCAGAACACTGAAGCTTTCTTT; CDR3aa: CASSPAGQNTEAFF
d_gene: TRBD2; abundance: -; j_gene: TRBJ2-5; v_gene: TRBV7-2; CDR3nt: TGTGCCAGCAGCTTAGATAGCGGGGAGCAAGAGACCCAGTACTTC; CDR3aa: CASSLDSGEQETQYF
d_gene: -; abundance: -; j_gene: TRBJ1-1; v_gene: TRBV7-3; CDR3nt: TGTGCCAGCAGCTTAACCATAAGGGGCGTGAACACTGAAGCTTTCTTT; CDR3aa: CASSLTIRGVNTEAFF
d_gene: TRBD2; abundance: -; j_gene: TRBJ2-2; v_gene: TRBV5-1; CDR3nt: TGCGCCAGCAGCACCCGACTAGCGGACACCGGGGAGCTGTTTTTT; CDR3aa: CASSTRLADTGELFF
d_gene: -; abundance: -; j_gene: TRBJ1-5; v_gene: TRBV3-1/TRBV3-2; CDR3nt: TGTGCCAGCAGCCTAGGGCAGGGAGGGCGGCCCCAGCATTTT; CDR3aa: CASSLGQGGRPQHF
d_gene: TRBD2; abundance: -; j_gene: TRBJ2-2; v_gene: TRBV3-1/TRBV3-2; CDR3nt: TGTGCCAGCAGCCCTGGCCTACTAGCGGGAGGGGCCGCCACCGGGGAGCTGTTTTTT; CDR3aa: CASSPGLLAGGAATGELFF
d_gene: -; abundance: -; j_gene: TRBJ2-2; v_gene: TRBV11-3; CDR3nt: TGTGCCAGCAGCTTAGAAGCGAACACCGGGGAGCTGTTTTTT; CDR3aa: CASSLEANTGELFF
d_gene: -; abundance: -; j_gene: TRBJ1-6; v_gene: TRBV27; CDR3nt: TGTGCCAGCAGTCGGGTGAATGATAATTCACCCCTCCACTTT; CDR3aa: CASSRVNDNSPLHF
d_gene: TRBD1; abundance: few; j_gene: TRBJ1-1; v_gene: TRBV5-5; CDR3nt: TGTGCCAGCAGCTTGGGAGGGGGGACAGCGAACACTGAAGCTTTCTTT; CDR3aa: CASSLGGGTANTEAFF
d_gene: TRBD2; abundance: -; j_gene: TRBJ2-1; v_gene: TRBV14; CDR3nt: TGTGCCAGCAGCCAAGCGATTACTAGCGGGAGGGCCCATGAGCAGTTCTTC; CDR3aa: CASSQAITSGRAHEQFF
d_gene: -; abundance: few; j_gene: TRBJ1-2; v_gene: TRBV5-4; CDR3nt: TGTGCCAGCAGGGTGGGGGGGAAAGGAGGCTACACCTTC; CDR3aa: CASRVGGKGGYTF
d_gene: -; abundance: once; j_gene: TRBJ1-5; v_gene: TRBV30; CDR3nt: TGTGCCTGCCACCGTCGGGGTAGCAATCAGCCCCAGCATTTT; CDR3aa: CACHRRGSNQPQHF
d_gene: -; abundance: -; j_gene: TRBJ1-3; v_gene: TRBV10-1; CDR3nt: TGCGCCAGCAGGTCCGACTCTGGAAACACCATATATTTT; CDR3aa: CASRSDSGNTIYF
d_gene: -; abundance: -; j_gene: TRBJ2-1; v_gene: TRBV9; CDR3nt: TGTGCCAGCAGCGTAGAGGGCAGGCTCTACAGTGAGCAGTTCTTC; CDR3aa: CASSVEGRLYSEQFF
d_gene: TRBD1; abundance: -; j_gene: TRBJ2-3; v_gene: TRBV27; CDR3nt: TGTGCCAGCAGTTTACACTCCGGGACAGCTAGCACAGATACGCAGTATTTT; CDR3aa: CASSLHSGTASTDTQYF
d_gene: -; abundance: once; j_gene: TRBJ2-2; v_gene: TRBV30; CDR3nt: TGTGCCTGGGATTTGAACACCGGGGAGCTGTTTTTT; CDR3aa: CAWDLNTGELFF
d_gene: -; abundance: few; j_gene: TRBJ2-5; v_gene: TRBV13; CDR3nt: TGTGCCAGCAGCTTAAGTGAGAAACGGTCCCAAGAGACCCAGTACTTC; CDR3aa: CASSLSEKRSQETQYF
d_gene: -; abundance: -; j_gene: TRBJ2-5; v_gene: TRBV5-1; CDR3nt: TGCCCATGGGGGCACCAAGAGACCCAGTACTTC; CDR3aa: CPWGHQETQYF
d_gene: TRBD1; abundance: once; j_gene: TRBJ1-4; v_gene: TRBV19; CDR3nt: TGTGCCAGTACCCCACCGGGACAGCCTTATGAAAAACTGTTTTTT; CDR3aa: CASTPPGQPYEKLFF
d_gene: -; abundance: -; j_gene: TRBJ2-3; v_gene: TRBV30; CDR3nt: TGTGCCTGGAGAAGGGGGTCGGGCACAGATACGCAGTATTTT; CDR3aa: CAWRRGSGTDTQYF
d_gene: TRBD1; abundance: -; j_gene: TRBJ2-7; v_gene: TRBV29-1; CDR3nt: TGCAGCGTTGAGGCGGGGACAGGGACCTACGAGCAGTACTTC; CDR3aa: CSVEAGTGTYEQYF
d_gene: TRBD1; abundance: -; j_gene: TRBJ1-2; v_gene: TRBV6-6; CDR3nt: TGTGCCAGCAGACAGGGGGCAGGAAACTGGGGCTACACCTTC; CDR3aa: CASRQGAGNWGYTF
d_gene: -; abundance: -; j_gene: TRBJ1-1; v_gene: TRBV11-2; CDR3nt: TGTGCCAGCAGCTTAAGTCTGGGGAGAGCTTTCTTT; CDR3aa: CASSLSLGRAFF
d_gene: TRBD1; abundance: -; j_gene: TRBJ1-1; v_gene: TRBV27; CDR3nt: TGTGCCAGCAGTTGGATTGGACAGGGGAGTAGCACTGAAGCTTTCTTT; CDR3aa: CASSWIGQGSSTEAFF
d_gene: -; abundance: -; j_gene: TRBJ1-3; v_gene: TRBV28; CDR3nt: TGTGCCAGCAGTTTAGGGCCAGGGGCCGGAAACACCATATATTTT; CDR3aa: CASSLGPGAGNTIYF
d_gene: TRBD2; abundance: -; j_gene: TRBJ2-7; v_gene: TRBV27; CDR3nt: TGTGCCAGCAGGGGGCGAAGTCTTACGGGAGGGTACGAGCAGTACTTC; CDR3aa: CASRGRSLTGGYEQYF
d_gene: -; abundance: -; j_gene: TRBJ1-1; v_gene: TRBV12-5; CDR3nt: TGTGCTAGTGGTTTGGACCGCGCCGACAGGCGTGAAGCTTTCTTT; CDR3aa: CASGLDRADRREAFF
d_gene: TRBD1; abundance: -; j_gene: TRBJ1-2; v_gene: TRBV24-1; CDR3nt: TGTGCCACCAGTGATCCCGGGACAGGGAATAGTGGCTACACCTTC; CDR3aa: CATSDPGTGNSGYTF
d_gene: -; abundance: -; j_gene: TRBJ2-3; v_gene: TRBV11-3; CDR3nt: TGTGCCAGCAGCTCGGCAGGGCTCGGCACAGATACGCAGTATTTT; CDR3aa: CASSSAGLGTDTQYF
d_gene: TRBD2; abundance: -; j_gene: TRBJ2-3; v_gene: TRBV9; CDR3nt: TGTGCCAGCAGCTCATGGACTAGCGGGGGGGTTTCGGGAGATACGCAGTATTTT; CDR3aa: CASSSWTSGGVSGDTQYF
d_gene: TRBD2; abundance: -; j_gene: TRBJ2-2; v_gene: TRBV11-2; CDR3nt: TGTGCCAGCAGCTTAAACTATCTGGGGGGGACCGGGGAGCTGTTTTTT; CDR3aa: CASSLNYLGGTGELFF
d_gene: -; abundance: -; j_gene: TRBJ1-2; v_gene: TRBV12-3/TRBV12-4; CDR3nt: TGTGCCACCATGGTCCGAGACTATGGCTACACCTTC; CDR3aa: CATMVRDYGYTF
d_gene: TRBD1; abundance: -; j_gene: TRBJ1-4; v_gene: TRBV19; CDR3nt: TGTGCCAGTAGTTCCGGGACAGGGGATGAAAAACTGTTTTTT; CDR3aa: CASSSGTGDEKLFF
d_gene: -; abundance: -; j_gene: TRBJ1-3; v_gene: TRBV9; CDR3nt: TGTGCCAGCAGTGGGGCTCCCTCTGGAAACACCATATATTTT; CDR3aa: CASSGAPSGNTIYF
d_gene: -; abundance: -; j_gene: TRBJ1-1; v_gene: TRBV3-1/TRBV3-2; CDR3nt: TGTGCCAGCAGCCACAATCTGGGCACTGAAGCTTTCTTT; CDR3aa: CASSHNLGTEAFF
d_gene: -; abundance: -; j_gene: TRBJ1-1; v_gene: TRBV3-1/TRBV3-2; CDR3nt: TGTGCCAGCAGCCAAAGCACGGAGGCACAGGGCTCGAACACTGAAGCTTTCTTT; CDR3aa: CASSQSTEAQGSNTEAFF
d_gene: -; abundance: once; j_gene: TRBJ1-2; v_gene: TRBV11-3; CDR3nt: TGTGCCAGCAGCTTAGATGGGGATTATGGCTACACCTTC; CDR3aa: CASSLDGDYGYTF
d_gene: TRBD1; abundance: -; j_gene: TRBJ1-4; v_gene: TRBV7-2; CDR3nt: TGTGCCAGCAGCCCCCGGACAGGATTGAATGAAAAACTGTTTTTT; CDR3aa: CASSPRTGLNEKLFF
d_gene: TRBD1; abundance: -; j_gene: TRBJ1-5; v_gene: TRBV18; CDR3nt: TGTGCCAGCTCGTATGAACGGACAGGGGACGGTCAGCCCCAGCATTTT; CDR3aa: CASSYERTGDGQPQHF
d_gene: -; abundance: once; j_gene: TRBJ2-7; v_gene: TRBV5-8; CDR3nt: TGTGCCAGCAGCTTGGGGTTTGCCCTGAGCTCCTACGAGCAGTACTTC; CDR3aa: CASSLGFALSSYEQYF
d_gene: TRBD1; abundance: -; j_gene: TRBJ2-1; v_gene: TRBV4-1; CDR3nt: TGCGCCAGCAGCCAAGGTCCCGGGACAGGGACCAAGCCCTACAATGAGCAGTTCTTC; CDR3aa: CASSQGPGTGTKPYNEQFF
d_gene: -; abundance: -; j_gene: TRBJ2-7; v_gene: TRBV28; CDR3nt: TGTGCCAGCAGACTAAATACTAACGAGCAGTACTTC; CDR3aa: CASRLNTNEQYF
d_gene: -; abundance: -; j_gene: TRBJ1-2; v_gene: TRBV19; CDR3nt: TGTGCCAGTAGTCAGCCACAGGGCAACTATGGCTACACCTTC; CDR3aa: CASSQPQGNYGYTF
d_gene: -; abundance: -; j_gene: TRBJ1-3; v_gene: TRBV18; CDR3nt: TGTGCCAGCTCACCAGCTCTAGGTTCTGGAAACACCATATATTTT; CDR3aa: CASSPALGSGNTIYF
d_gene: -; abundance: -; j_gene: TRBJ1-3; v_gene: TRBV11-2; CDR3nt: TGTGCCAGCAGCCCGGCGAACACCATATATTTT; CDR3aa: CASSPANTIYF
d_gene: TRBD2; abundance: -; j_gene: TRBJ2-7; v_gene: TRBV6-5; CDR3nt: TGTGCCAGCAGTTCTGTTTTGGGGGGGGCCTACGAGCAGTACTTC; CDR3aa: CASSSVLGGAYEQYF
d_gene: -; abundance: few; j_gene: TRBJ2-7; v_gene: TRBV14; CDR3nt: TGTGCCAGCAGCCCCGATCACACTAGCCCCCAGGCCTGGAGCTCCTACGAGCAGTACTTC; CDR3aa: CASSPDHTSPQAWSSYEQYF
d_gene: TRBD1; abundance: -; j_gene: TRBJ1-5; v_gene: TRBV6-5; CDR3nt: TGTGCCAGCAGCCACAGGGGCGTCAATCAGCCCCAGCATTTT; CDR3aa: CASSHRGVNQPQHF
d_gene: -; abundance: -; j_gene: TRBJ2-3; v_gene: TRBV18; CDR3nt: TGTGCCAGCTCACCCCCGGGGCTTTCAGATACGCAGTATTTT; CDR3aa: CASSPPGLSDTQYF
d_gene: TRBD1; abundance: -; j_gene: TRBJ2-7; v_gene: TRBV29-1; CDR3nt: TGCAGCGCAAGGACAGGGCGCTACGAGCAGTACTTC; CDR3aa: CSARTGRYEQYF